Presented here are 4 T cell receptor beta chains from one specimen sequenced in a study of T cell responses to AZD1222 COVID-19 vaccine. Measured with immunoSEQ multiplex PCR; TCRdb has only the in-frame clones, and not every one. Altogether about 55,000 clones are present, about four fifths being singletons, with the ten largest covering 25% to 30%. The material was peripheral blood, obtained on day 0 of AZD1222 vaccination. These receptors originate from an adult in good health.

The V and J genes are TRBV30 and TRBJ1-2; no reliable D call. This CDR3 has 12 residues. Trimming took off 2 bases at V and 8 bases at J, with 12 bases between the two ends. Germline CDR1 is GTSNPN and CDR2 is SVGIG (reference sequence). CDR3 DNA: TGTGCCTGGAGTATGGGCGGCGGCGGCTACACCTTC. Residues: CAWSMGGGGYTF.

In its sample, this clone was seen a few times. The chain recombines TRBV19 with TRBJ1-5; a possible D gene is TRBD1 (6 bases). The V end was cut by 0 bases, the J end by 3 bases, with 9 bases between. The CDR3 covers 15 residues. Per germline, CDR1 LNHDA and CDR2 SQIVND (reference sequence). CDR3 sequence (DNA): TGTGCCAGTAGTATAGATAGGACAGACAATCAGCCCCAGCATTTT. Encoded protein: CASSIDRTDNQPQHF.

This clone was seen once. V usage is TRBV18 and J usage is TRBJ2-1; the match to TRBD1 covers 9 bases. The CDR3 loop spans 17 amino acids. Germline-derived CDR1 and CDR2 are KGHSH and LQKENI. After removal of 3 bases from V and 0 bases from J, the junction contained 6 bases not matched to a gene. The CDR3 coding sequence is TGTGCCAGCTCACCTCTTGACAGGGGGACCTCCTACAATGAGCAGTTCTTC. Translated, it gives CASSPLDRGTSYNEQFF.

This clone has more than one count but fewer than ten. The genes are TRBV27 and TRBJ1-3; no firm D call. Germline V CDR1 and CDR2: MNHEY, SMNVEV (reference sequence). The CDR3 spans 13 residues. The V gene lost 2 bases and the J gene lost 4 bases, with 6 bases spanning the gap. The CDR3 spells CASSLSRGNTIYF. The CDR3 DNA follows: TGTGCCAGCAGTTTAAGCAGGGGAAACACCATATATTTT.